Listed below are T cell receptor beta chains from one sample, sequenced in a study of T cells after posttransplantation cyclophosphamide. Sequencing was performed with immunoSEQ multiplex PCR; in TCRdb, only in-frame clones are kept and a portion is missing. The table records more than 50,000 clones, roughly 86% of them present only once. The sample consisted of PBMCs. The source of these receptors is a man younger than 40 with a blood cancer, CMV-positive, and with a related stem cell donor. The CDR3 runs from the conserved cysteine through the conserved F or W. The D gene is left open where the match is weak. Not all rows give a size; the values are once, few, many and, for expanded clones, a class.

d_call	v_call	j_call	clone_size	cdr3_length	cdr3_aa	cdr3_nt
NA	TRBV10-3	TRBJ1-5	NA	15	CAISESGVGNQPQHF	TGTGCCATCAGTGAGTCCGGGGTAGGGAATCAGCCCCAGCATTTT
TRBD2	TRBV30	TRBJ2-7	once	14	CAWSKGLAGAGQYF	TGTGCCTGGAGTAAAGGACTAGCGGGAGCGGGGCAGTACTTC
NA	TRBV6-6	TRBJ1-4	NA	14	CASSRRQLGEKLFF	TGTGCCAGCAGTCGGCGACAGTTGGGTGAAAAACTGTTTTTT
NA	TRBV27	TRBJ2-1	NA	18	CASSSLGDAEGSYNEQFF	TGTGCCAGCAGTTCCCTAGGGGACGCGGAGGGCTCCTACAATGAGCAGTTCTTC
NA	TRBV28	TRBJ2-6	NA	14	CASKTGAGANVLTF	TGTGCCAGCAAGACGGGGGCTGGGGCCAACGTCCTGACTTTC
NA	TRBV27	TRBJ2-7	NA	13	CASSLSGGYEQYF	TGTGCCAGCAGTTTATCGGGGGGTTACGAGCAGTACTTC
NA	TRBV27	TRBJ2-1	NA	14	CASSLNLGVDEQFF	TGTGCCAGCAGTTTAAATCTAGGGGTGGATGAGCAGTTCTTC
NA	TRBV4-1	TRBJ2-1	NA	14	CASSQGDSEIEQFF	TGCGCCAGCAGCCAAGGAGATTCTGAAATTGAGCAGTTCTTC
NA	TRBV18	TRBJ2-2	NA	14	CASSPRPNTGELFF	TGTGCCAGCTCACCGAGGCCAAACACCGGGGAGCTGTTTTTT
TRBD1	TRBV2	TRBJ2-7	NA	15	CASSVRRQGPHEQYF	TGTGCCAGCAGTGTTCGGAGACAGGGGCCCCACGAGCAGTACTTC
NA	TRBV11-2	TRBJ2-7	NA	14	CASSLDLGAYEQYF	TGTGCCAGCAGCTTAGATCTAGGGGCATACGAGCAGTACTTC
NA	TRBV28	TRBJ1-3	NA	15	CASSLNGARGNTIYF	TGTGCCAGCAGTTTGAATGGGGCGCGTGGAAACACCATATATTTT
TRBD2	TRBV6-4	TRBJ2-5	NA	15	CASSEGLAGVETQYF	TGTGCCAGCAGTGAGGGACTAGCGGGAGTAGAGACCCAGTACTTC
NA	TRBV18	TRBJ2-5	NA	15	CASSPAGHQSETQYF	TGTGCCAGCTCACCCGCCGGACATCAGTCAGAGACCCAGTACTTC
TRBD2	TRBV2	TRBJ2-7	NA	15	CASSLGLAGGQGQYF	TGTGCCAGCAGTCTTGGACTAGCGGGAGGGCAAGGGCAGTACTTC